The text below deals with one TCR beta chain. Its specificity is not known. This CDR3 is built from 14 residues. The V segment lost 6 bases and the J segment 3 bases; nucleotides outside the gene matches: 6. CDR1 and CDR2 from the germline V gene are MDHEN and SYDVKM. The data derive from a study of cytomegalovirus exposure and HLA in healthy donors. In the study overall: Out of about 360 genotyped donors, roughly 80% belonged to the Caucasian-associated ancestry cluster.

The study, taken as a whole, reports: For most TCR beta V segments, an earlier analysis put the productive rate at about 90% or about 30% of the time. Reportedly, TCR beta sequences accurately predicted HLA-A and HLA-B alleles in most subjects. The authors judged a highly shared variant cluster likely a sequencing artifact.

13 Jbeta primers and 60 Vbeta primers were used for the PCR. The assay was immunoSEQ multiplex PCR, and TCRdb's table has in-frame clones only and misses some. The sample lists about 200,000 clones, 75% to 90% occurring once. This chain connects TRBV28 to TRBJ1-2; TRBD1 matches at 8 bases. The sample taken for sequencing was PBMCs. This sequence was found in a woman aged 25 to 45 in good health and CMV-seronegative. The CDR3 here is CASREQGGDYGYTF. CDR3 sequence (DNA): TGTGCCAGCAGGGAACAGGGGGGTGACTATGGCTACACCTTC.